This T cell receptor beta chain was identified during a study of memory CD4+ T cells and cytomegalovirus serostatus. Study findings and constraints: About 40% of the roughly 160 known CMV-associated TCRbeta sequences appeared in CD4+ memory.

Assay used: immunoSEQ multiplex PCR; TCRdb lists only in-frame clones, some missing. The table has around 60,000 clones, approximately 80% seen once. Concerning this clone itself: Its matching antigen is unknown.

The sort gate was single viable CD3+CD4+CD8-CD45RO+ cells for memory CD4+ T cells. The CDR3 totals 11 residues. CDR1 DFQATT and CDR2 SNEGSKA come from the germline V gene (reference sequence). V was cut by 6 bases and J by 5 bases, with 10 bases left in between. V usage is TRBV20-1 and J usage is TRBJ1-2, with D possibly TRBD1 on 6 matching bases. Sample: memory CD4+ T cells from blood. This TCR derives from an adult in good health and CMV-seronegative. CDR3 DNA sequence: TGCAGTGCCAGGCAGGGGTATGGCTACACCTTC. This gives the protein CSARQGYGYTF.